Listed here are 2 T cell receptor beta chains from one sample, sequenced in a study of CD8+ T cells in alopecia areata. Treatment denoted: oral pan-JAK inhibitor, 5-10 mg twice daily. Extraction and reverse transcription of RNA yielded cDNA as the sequencing template. Sequenced by immunoSEQ multiplex PCR; TCRdb stores in-frame clones only, minus some. The table has 60,000 to 85,000 clones, 60% to 70% seen once. The material was CD8+ T cells sorted from blood, obtained at week 24, from a patient treated with tofacitinib. Receptor source: a human donor with alopecia areata.

This clone has a handful of counts. The V and J genes are TRBV6-5 and TRBJ1-1, with D unresolved. Trimming took 4 bases from V and 7 from J, leaving 7 bases between them. CDR1 and CDR2 from the germline V gene are MNHEY and SVGAGI. The CDR3 is made up of 11 amino acids. The CDR3 nucleotides are TGTGCCAGCAGTTCTAAGAGTGAAGCTTTCTTT. Translation gives CASSSKSEAFF.

The chain uses TRBV19 and TRBJ2-7; D may be TRBD1 or TRBD2 (6 bases each). The V gene lost 7 bases and the J gene lost 1 base, with 14 bases spanning the gap. The CDR3 extends over 14 amino acids. Looked up from germline, CDR1 is LNHDA and CDR2 is SQIVND (reference sequence). In DNA form, the CDR3 reads TGTGCCAGTAATAGCGGACAGCCTTCCTACGAGCAGTACTTC. Protein sequence: CASNSGQPSYEQYF.